This T cell receptor (beta chain) was captured by sequencing in a study of T cells in Graves' hyperthyroidism and ophthalmopathy. V was cut by 5 bases and J by 6 bases, with 10 bases left in between. This CDR3 is 12 amino acids long. Looked up from germline, CDR1 is SGHAT and CDR2 is FQNNGV. Researchers took RNA transcripts and amplified the TCR beta CDR3 regions from them. A set of HTBI primers served as the primers for a first-round RT-PCR of the TCR CDR3. Each CDR3 protein is one row after TCRdb ran MiXCR on the multiplex PCR reads. Counted here are nearly 600,000 distinct CDR3 sequences, about 15% occurring once; the ten biggest clones make up 5.8%.

This sequence joins TRBV11-2 and TRBJ1-1; D is undetermined. Sample: blood. This sequence was found in a woman in her 30s with Graves' hyperthyroidism that later progressed to Graves' ophthalmopathy. CDR3 amino acids: CASSEYPSEAFF. The CDR3 DNA is TGTGCCAGCAGCGAATATCCGTCTGAAGCTTTCTTT.